The source of this T cell receptor (beta chain) is a study of blood T cell repertoires in COVID-19. Study background: Acute and convalescent COVID-19 specimens originated in the United States, Italy and Spain.

Germline values: CDR1 SGHVS, CDR2 FQNEAQ. This CDR3 region has 14 residues. The trim removed 6 bases at V and 0 bases at J, leaving 4 bases unmatched. In the authors' workflow: It was from reference gene primer amplification that nucleated cell counts were estimated. Profiled with immunoSEQ multiplex PCR; TCRdb holds only in-frame clones, not every one. The V and J calls and clone size were taken over from that table, and D and trimming were inferred from the DNA. The table shows about 55,000 clones, with over 80% occurring only once. This clonotype was sampled from a man aged 55 to 69 with acute or convalescent COVID-19. This sequence joins TRBV7-8 and TRBJ2-7; 8 positions match TRBD2. Sample: peripheral blood. The CDR3 sequence: CASRPTSGSYEQYF. CDR3 bases: TGTGCCAGCAGGCCCACTAGCGGCTCCTACGAGCAGTACTTC. The complete variable domain, with remaining parts taken from reference TRBV7-8 and TRBJ2-7, reads GAGVSQSPRYKVAKRGQDVALRCDPISGHVSLFWYQQALGQGPEFLTYFQNEAQLDKSGLPSDRFFAERPEGSVSTLKIQRTQQEDSAVYLCASRPTSGSYEQYFGPGTRLTVT.